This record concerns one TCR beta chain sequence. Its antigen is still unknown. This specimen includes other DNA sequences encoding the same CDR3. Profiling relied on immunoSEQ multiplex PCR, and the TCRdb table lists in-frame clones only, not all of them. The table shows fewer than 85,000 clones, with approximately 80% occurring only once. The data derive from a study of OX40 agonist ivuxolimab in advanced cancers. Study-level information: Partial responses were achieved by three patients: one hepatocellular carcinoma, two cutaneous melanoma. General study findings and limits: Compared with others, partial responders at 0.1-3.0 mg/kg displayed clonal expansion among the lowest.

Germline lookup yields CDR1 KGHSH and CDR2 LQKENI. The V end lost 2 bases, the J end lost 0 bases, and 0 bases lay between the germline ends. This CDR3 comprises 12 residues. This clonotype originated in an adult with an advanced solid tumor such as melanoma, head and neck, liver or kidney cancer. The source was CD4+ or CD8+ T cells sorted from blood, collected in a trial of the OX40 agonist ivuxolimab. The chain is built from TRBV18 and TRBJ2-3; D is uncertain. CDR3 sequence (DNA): TGTGCCAGCTCACCAAGCACAGATACGCAGTATTTT. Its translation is CASSPSTDTQYF.